The 20 T cell receptor beta chains below all came from one sample that was sequenced in a study of cytomegalovirus exposure and HLA in healthy donors. PCR used 60 Vbeta primers and 13 Jbeta primers. The table came from immunoSEQ multiplex PCR; TCRdb's copy has only in-frame clones and leaves some out. The data contain about 120,000 clones, roughly four fifths of them singletons. The sequenced sample consisted of PBMCs. The receptors were sampled from a woman younger than 30 in good health and CMV-seronegative.

The chain employs TRBV6-6 and TRBJ1-5; no reliable D call. CDR1 is MNHNY, CDR2 SVGAGI, per germline (reference sequence). V gave up 2 bases and J gave up 0 bases, with 11 bases separating them. This CDR3 comprises 16 residues. The CDR3 region has the DNA TGTGCCAGCAGTTACGCGGGTTCCTCTAGCAATCAGCCCCAGCATTTT. It specifies CASSYAGSSSNQPQHF.

The chain carries TRBV6-1 and TRBJ2-1; possible D gene TRBD1, 6 bases. Germline-derived CDR1 and CDR2 are MNHNS and SASEGT. The V end was cut by 2 bases, the J end by 9 bases, with 14 bases between. This CDR3 is built from 14 residues. In DNA, the CDR3 is TGTGCCAGCAGTGAACAAACAGGGAGCGGTGAGCAGTTCTTC. Its translation: CASSEQTGSGEQFF.

The chain joins TRBV6-5 to TRBJ1-6, with 7 positions matching TRBD1. The V segment lost 5 bases and the J segment 9 bases; nucleotides outside the gene matches: 4. Germline CDR1 and CDR2: MNHEY and SVGAGI. The CDR3 is 13 amino acids. CDR3 sequence reads: CASSRQGRSPLHF. The CDR3 DNA reads as TGTGCCAGCAGTCGACAGGGCCGTTCACCCCTCCACTTT.

The chain couples TRBV28 to TRBJ1-2; 10 nucleotides match TRBD1. Trimming at V came to 2 bases and at J to 3 bases, leaving 15 bases not matched to a gene. The V gene's germline CDR1 is MDHEN and CDR2 SYDVKM. This CDR3 comprises 19 residues. Written as DNA, the CDR3 is TGTGCCAGCAGTTTACCCTGGGACAGGGGCCGCCAGGGGTACTATGGCTACACCTTC. It encodes CASSLPWDRGRQGYYGYTF.

The chain combines TRBV6-5 with TRBJ2-7, with TRBD1 matching 7 bases. This CDR3 has 16 amino acids. J was trimmed by 0 bases and V by 2 bases; bases with no gene match: 7. Looked up from germline, CDR1 is MNHEY and CDR2 is SVGAGI. The CDR3 region is CASSYRSGTASYEQYF. The CDR3 nucleotides are TGTGCCAGCAGTTACCGTTCCGGGACAGCCTCCTACGAGCAGTACTTC.

The chain combines TRBV5-1 with TRBJ2-2; 11 bases map to TRBD2. V was clipped by 3 bases and J by 9 bases; unmatched bases: 10. The CDR3 consists of 16 residues. Germline V lookup: CDR1 SGHRS, CDR2 YFSETQ. The DNA of the CDR3 is TGCGCCAGCAGCTCGATAGCGGGGGGGCCCCGGCGGGAGCTGTTTTTT. Its translation: CASSSIAGGPRRELFF. Drawing the rest from reference TRBV5-1 and TRBJ2-2, the complete variable domain is KAGVTQTPRYLIKTRGQQVTLSCSPISGHRSVSWYQQTPGQGLQFLFEYFSETQRNKGNFPGRFSGRQFSNSRSEMNVSTLELGDSALYLCASSSIAGGPRRELFFGEGSRLTVL.

This clone was seen only once. V is TRBV19 and J is TRBJ2-7, with 8 bases fitting TRBD2. Trimming removed 7 bases from V and 5 bases from J; junction bases left unmatched: 13. In germline, CDR1 is LNHDA, CDR2 SQIVND (reference sequence). This CDR3 contains 15 residues. In DNA, the CDR3 is TGTGCCAGTAATCCCTCGGGGGGGCGCATGAACGAGCAGTACTTC. This sequence encodes CASNPSGGRMNEQYF. The variable domain in full, completed from reference TRBV19 and TRBJ2-7, reads DGGITQSPKYLFRKEGQNVTLSCEQNLNHDAMYWYRQDPGQGLRLIYYSQIVNDFQKGDIAEGYSVSREKKESFPLTVTSAQKNPTAFYLCASNPSGGRMNEQYFGPGTRLTVT.

The gene calls are TRBV27 and TRBJ1-5; D ambiguous. Germline V lookup: CDR1 MNHEY, CDR2 SMNVEV (reference sequence). V was shortened by 2 bases and J by 4 bases, with 6 bases between the two germline ends. The CDR3 is made up of 13 amino acids. CDR3 amino acids: CASSLGQNQPQHF. DNA of the CDR3: TGTGCCAGCAGTTTAGGTCAGAATCAGCCCCAGCATTTT.

The chain couples TRBV7-9 to TRBJ2-5; D is unresolved. Germline loops: CDR1 SEHNR, CDR2 FQNEAQ (reference sequence). The V gene lost 2 bases and the J gene lost 5 bases, with 15 bases spanning the gap. The CDR3 sequence is 15 residues long. In nucleotides, the CDR3 is TGTGCCAGCAGCTTATTGGTAGGCGTGAGGGAGACCCAGTACTTC. Protein sequence: CASSLLVGVRETQYF. The whole variable domain, remainder taken from reference TRBV7-9 and TRBJ2-5, is DTGVSQNPRHKITKRGQNVTFRCDPISEHNRLYWYRQTLGQGPEFLTYFQNEAQLEKSRLLSDRFSAERPKGSFSTLEIQRTEQGDSAMYLCASSLLVGVRETQYFGPGTRLLVL.

The chain couples TRBV4-1 to TRBJ1-5, with 12 bases matching TRBD1. V lost 3 bases, J lost 6 bases, and 9 bases stayed unmatched. The CDR3 spans 17 residues. The germline gives CDR1 MGHRA, CDR2 YSYEKL. The CDR3 DNA reads as TGCGCCAGCAGCCAGAAACCGGGACAGGGGGCAGTTCAGCCCCAGCATTTT. Translated, it gives CASSQKPGQGAVQPQHF.

This chain joins TRBV7-8 and TRBJ1-5; D might be TRBD1 (6 bases). In germline, CDR1 is SGHVS, CDR2 FQNEAQ. The CDR3 loop spans 15 amino acids. Trimming cost V 1 base and J 6 bases, with 13 bases left between them. For the CDR3, the DNA is TGTGCCAGCAGCTTAGTTGGGGGCCCAGGTCAGCCCCAGCATTTT. Translated, it gives CASSLVGGPGQPQHF.

The chain carries TRBV4-1 and TRBJ2-7; possibly TRBD1 for D (5 bases). Germline CDR1 reads MGHRA; CDR2 reads YSYEKL. V lost 2 bases to trimming and J lost 1 base, with 9 bases between them. This CDR3 has 14 residues. The CDR3 DNA is TGCGCCAGCAGCCAATCCAGGGATTCCTACGAGCAGTACTTC. This encodes CASSQSRDSYEQYF.

The chain combines TRBV19 with TRBJ1-5, with 8 bases fitting TRBD1. Germline V gives CDR1 LNHDA, CDR2 SQIVND (reference sequence). This CDR3 is 16 amino acids long. After removal of 7 bases from V and 2 bases from J, the junction contained 10 bases not matched to a gene. The CDR3 DNA is TGTGCCAGTACCCCATTGACAGGGGTAGGCAATCAGCCCCAGCATTTT. Its protein is CASTPLTGVGNQPQHF.

This chain uses TRBV5-1 with TRBJ1-2, with a possible D match to TRBD1 (6 bases). Trimming took 0 bases from V and 3 from J, leaving 12 bases between them. This CDR3 has 15 amino acids. The germline gives CDR1 SGHRS, CDR2 YFSETQ. The CDR3, as DNA: TGCGCCAGCAGCTTGGGCGCAGGGGTGGACTATGGCTACACCTTC. This sequence encodes CASSLGAGVDYGYTF. The full variable domain, in which reference TRBV5-1 and TRBJ1-2 provide the parts outside the CDR3, is KAGVTQTPRYLIKTRGQQVTLSCSPISGHRSVSWYQQTPGQGLQFLFEYFSETQRNKGNFPGRFSGRQFSNSRSEMNVSTLELGDSALYLCASSLGAGVDYGYTFGSGTRLTVV.

CDR3 sequence reads: CASSAYTGGEEKLFF. The CDR3 DNA reads TGTGCCAGCAGTGCCTATACAGGGGGTGAGGAAAAACTGTTTTTT. This sequence joins TRBV28 and TRBJ1-4; 8 nucleotides match TRBD1. Germline-derived CDR1 and CDR2 are MDHEN and SYDVKM. CDR3 length: 15 residues. The ends lost 5 bases at V and 8 bases at J; junction bases unmatched: 10.

This rearrangement joins TRBV6-5 to TRBJ1-4; D perhaps matches TRBD1 (5 bases). V lost 7 bases and J lost 7, with 13 bases in between. CDR3 length: 13 residues. Per germline, CDR1 MNHEY and CDR2 SVGAGI. The CDR3 coding sequence is TGTGCCAGCACCCCGGGGGGAGGTGAAAAACTGTTTTTT. Its protein product is CASTPGGGEKLFF.

The V and J genes are TRBV10-3 and TRBJ2-1, with D tentatively TRBD2 (5 bases). The germline gives CDR1 ENHRY, CDR2 SYGVKD. V lost 8 bases and J lost 6, with 8 bases in between. The CDR3 spans 11 residues. The CDR3 region is CAIGTSNEQFF. CDR3 nucleotide sequence: TGTGCCATCGGAACTAGCAATGAGCAGTTCTTC.

The V gene is TRBV28, the J gene TRBJ2-4, with 12 bases lining up with TRBD2. CDR3 length equals 15 residues. The germline V gene has CDR1 MDHEN and CDR2 SYDVKM. The J segment lost 8 bases and the V segment lost 4 bases, leaving 6 bases of the junction unmatched. The CDR3 here is CASSSASGGVYIQYF. The CDR3 DNA reads as TGTGCCAGCAGTTCCGCTAGCGGGGGGGTATACATTCAGTACTTC.

There are a few counts of this clone. The CDR3 is CAISEGSEPRGYTF. DNA for the CDR3: TGTGCCATCAGTGAAGGGAGCGAACCTCGGGGCTACACCTTC. The V and J genes are TRBV10-3 and TRBJ1-2; unclear D gene. V dropped 3 bases and J dropped 8 bases, with 16 bases sitting between them. CDR1 is ENHRY and CDR2 is SYGVKD in the germline V gene. This CDR3 has 14 amino acids.

The CDR3 nucleotides read TGCAGCGTTAGTCAGGGAGGGAACTATGGCTACACCTTC. It translates to CSVSQGGNYGYTF. The chain carries TRBV29-1 and TRBJ1-2, with a possible D match to TRBD1 (5 bases). Per the germline V gene, CDR1 is SQVTM and CDR2 is ANQGSEA. The CDR3 is made up of 13 amino acids. The V end lost 5 bases, the J end lost 2 bases, and 12 bases lay between the germline ends.